This entry features one T cell receptor (beta chain) sequence. Its specificity is not known. This PCR relied on a set of 60 Vbeta primers and 13 Jbeta primers. Produced via immunoSEQ multiplex PCR; TCRdb's table is partial and in-frame only. The profile covers fewer than 150,000 clones, with 75% to 90% appearing a single time and approximately 6.7% taken by the ten largest. These data are taken from a study of cytomegalovirus exposure and HLA in healthy donors. General study results and limits: Some highly shared sequence variants likely arose as a pipeline artifact.

The V gene's germline CDR1 is SGHNT and CDR2 YYREEE (reference sequence). CDR3 length: 15 residues. V lost 6 bases to trimming and J lost 0 bases; unmatched junction nucleotides: 8. The origin of this receptor is a woman aged 30 to 39 in good health and CMV-seropositive. The sequenced material came from PBMCs. The chain combines TRBV5-4 with TRBJ1-1, with 7 bases that match TRBD1. The CDR3 protein is CASIKRGQLNTEAFF. The CDR3 nucleotides read TGTGCCAGCATCAAAAGGGGACAGTTGAACACTGAAGCTTTCTTT. The full variable domain, in which reference TRBV5-4 and TRBJ1-1 provide the parts outside the CDR3, is ETGVTQSPTHLIKTRGQQVTLRCSSQSGHNTVSWYQQALGQGPQFIFQYYREEENGRGNFPPRFSGLQFPNYSSELNVNALELDDSALYLCASIKRGQLNTEAFFGQGTRLTVV.